The clone carrying this T cell receptor (beta chain) is a singleton in its sample. Its antigen is unidentified. The record originates from a study of shared clonotypes between healthy human individuals. Study conclusions and caveats: A reduction in generation probabilities was seen for non-shared clonotypes relative to those shared by all four donors.

Naive CD8 cells were CD45RO-negative, positively selected for CCR7, excluding terminally differentiated effector memory CD45RA+ cells. The input for sorted-subset replicate PCRs was about 200 ng DNA, approximately 30,000 T cell genomes. Method: immunoSEQ multiplex PCR; TCRdb's copy keeps in-frame clones and lacks some. The sample contains about 820,000 clones, almost 95% of which appear only once. The TCR was taken from a man under 40 in good health. Sequencing was carried out using naive CD8+ T cells sorted from blood.

The CDR3 spells CASSLLAIAGGTDTQYF. As DNA, the CDR3 is TGTGCCAGCAGCTTATTGGCCATAGCGGGAGGGACAGATACGCAGTATTTT. This chain joins TRBV7-8 and TRBJ2-3, with 11 bases that match TRBD2. The germline V gene encodes CDR1 SGHVS and CDR2 FQNEAQ. The J segment lost 3 bases and the V segment lost 2 bases, leaving 7 bases of the junction unmatched. CDR3 length equals 17 residues.